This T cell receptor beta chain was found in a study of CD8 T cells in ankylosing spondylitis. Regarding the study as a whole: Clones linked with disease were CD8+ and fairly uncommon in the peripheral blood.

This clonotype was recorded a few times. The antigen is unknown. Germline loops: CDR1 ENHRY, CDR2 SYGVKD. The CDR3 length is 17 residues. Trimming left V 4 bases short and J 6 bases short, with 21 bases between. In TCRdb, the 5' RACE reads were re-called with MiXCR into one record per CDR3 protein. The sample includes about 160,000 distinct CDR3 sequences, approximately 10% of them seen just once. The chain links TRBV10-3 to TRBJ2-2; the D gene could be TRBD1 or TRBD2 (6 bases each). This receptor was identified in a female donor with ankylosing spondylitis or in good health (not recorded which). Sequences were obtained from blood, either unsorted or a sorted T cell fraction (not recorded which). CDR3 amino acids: CAISGPQGGGWAGELFF. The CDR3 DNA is TGTGCCATCAGTGGTCCACAGGGAGGAGGATGGGCCGGGGAGCTGTTTTTT.